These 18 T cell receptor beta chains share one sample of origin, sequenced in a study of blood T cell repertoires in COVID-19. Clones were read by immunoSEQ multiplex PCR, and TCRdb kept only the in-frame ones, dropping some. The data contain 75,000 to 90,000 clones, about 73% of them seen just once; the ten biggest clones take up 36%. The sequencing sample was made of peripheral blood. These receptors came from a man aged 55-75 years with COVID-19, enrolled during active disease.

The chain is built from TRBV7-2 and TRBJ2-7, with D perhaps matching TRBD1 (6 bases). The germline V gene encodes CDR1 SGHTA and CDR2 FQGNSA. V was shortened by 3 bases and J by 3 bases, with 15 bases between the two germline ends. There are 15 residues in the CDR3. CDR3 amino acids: CASSLVPGHSYEQYF. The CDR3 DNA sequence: TGTGCCAGCAGCTTGGTACCGGGACACAGCTACGAGCAGTACTTC.

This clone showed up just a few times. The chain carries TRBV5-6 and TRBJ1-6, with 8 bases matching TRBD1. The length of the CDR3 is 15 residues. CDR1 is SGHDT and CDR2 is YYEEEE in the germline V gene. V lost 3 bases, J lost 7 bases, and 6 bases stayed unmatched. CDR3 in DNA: TGTGCCAGCAGCTCCGGACAGGGAAGAAATTCACCCCTCCACTTT. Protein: CASSSGQGRNSPLHF. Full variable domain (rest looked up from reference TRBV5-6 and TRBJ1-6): DAGVTQSPTHLIKTRGQQVTLRCSPKSGHDTVSWYQQALGQGPQFIFQYYEEEERQRGNFPDRFSGHQFPNYSSELNVNALLLGDSALYLCASSSGQGRNSPLHFGNGTRLTVT.

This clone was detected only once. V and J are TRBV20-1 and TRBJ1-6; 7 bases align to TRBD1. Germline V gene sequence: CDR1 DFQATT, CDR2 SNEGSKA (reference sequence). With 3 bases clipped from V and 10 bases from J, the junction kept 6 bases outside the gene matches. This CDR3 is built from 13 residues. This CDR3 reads CSASRQGGSPLHF. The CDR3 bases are TGCAGTGCTAGTCGGCAGGGGGGCTCACCCCTCCACTTT.

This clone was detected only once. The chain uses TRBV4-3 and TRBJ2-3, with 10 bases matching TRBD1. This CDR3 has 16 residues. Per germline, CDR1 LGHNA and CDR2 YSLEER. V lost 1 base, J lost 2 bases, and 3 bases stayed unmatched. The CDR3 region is CASSQGGQGTTDTQYF. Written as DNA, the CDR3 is TGCGCCAGCAGCCAAGGGGGACAGGGGACCACAGATACGCAGTATTTT.

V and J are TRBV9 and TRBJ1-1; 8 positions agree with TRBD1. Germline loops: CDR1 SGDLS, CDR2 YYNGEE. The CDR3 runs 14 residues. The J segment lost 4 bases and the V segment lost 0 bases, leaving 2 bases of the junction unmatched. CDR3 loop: CASSVGGTGTEAFF. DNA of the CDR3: TGTGCCAGCAGCGTAGGAGGGACAGGCACTGAAGCTTTCTTT.

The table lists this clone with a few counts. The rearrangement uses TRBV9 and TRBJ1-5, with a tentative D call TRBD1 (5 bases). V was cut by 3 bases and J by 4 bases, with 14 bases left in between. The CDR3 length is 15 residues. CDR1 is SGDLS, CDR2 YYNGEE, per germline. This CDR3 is CASSEQGIGNQPQHF. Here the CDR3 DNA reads TGTGCCAGCAGCGAGCAGGGAATCGGGAATCAGCCCCAGCATTTT.

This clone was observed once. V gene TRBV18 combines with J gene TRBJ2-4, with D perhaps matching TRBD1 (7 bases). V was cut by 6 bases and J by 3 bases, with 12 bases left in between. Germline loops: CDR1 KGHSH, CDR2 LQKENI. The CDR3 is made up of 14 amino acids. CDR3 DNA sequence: TGTGCCAGCTCGGCGGGACAGAACAAAAACATTCAGTACTTC. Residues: CASSAGQNKNIQYF. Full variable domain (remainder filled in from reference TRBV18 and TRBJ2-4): NAGVMQNPRHLVRRRGQEARLRCSPMKGHSHVYWYRQLPEEGLKFMVYLQKENIIDESGMPKERFSAEFPKEGPSILRIQQVVRGDSAAYFCASSAGQNKNIQYFGAGTRLSVL.

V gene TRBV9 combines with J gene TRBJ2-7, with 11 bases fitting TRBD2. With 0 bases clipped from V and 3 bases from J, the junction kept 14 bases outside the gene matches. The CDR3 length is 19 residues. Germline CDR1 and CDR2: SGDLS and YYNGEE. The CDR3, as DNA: TGTGCCAGCAGCGTAGACCTTAACCGCCGACTAGCGGGACACTACGAGCAGTACTTC. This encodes CASSVDLNRRLAGHYEQYF.

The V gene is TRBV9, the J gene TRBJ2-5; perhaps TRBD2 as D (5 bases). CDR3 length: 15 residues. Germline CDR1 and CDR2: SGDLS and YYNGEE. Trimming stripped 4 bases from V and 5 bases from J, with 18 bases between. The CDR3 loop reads CASSPHRNSGETQYF. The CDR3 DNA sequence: TGTGCCAGCAGCCCACACCGAAATTCGGGGGAGACCCAGTACTTC.

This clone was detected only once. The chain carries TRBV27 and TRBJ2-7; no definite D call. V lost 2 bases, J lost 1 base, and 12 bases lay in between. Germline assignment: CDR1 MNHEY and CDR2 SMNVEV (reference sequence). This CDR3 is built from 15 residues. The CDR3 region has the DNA TGTGCCAGCAGTTTAGCTTCCGCACTTTCCTACGAGCAGTACTTC. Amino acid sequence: CASSLASALSYEQYF.

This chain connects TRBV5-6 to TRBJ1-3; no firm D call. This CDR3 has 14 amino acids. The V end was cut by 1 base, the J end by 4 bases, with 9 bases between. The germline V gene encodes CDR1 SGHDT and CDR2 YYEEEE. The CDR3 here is CASSLPGAGNTIYF. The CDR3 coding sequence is TGTGCCAGCAGCTTGCCGGGTGCCGGAAACACCATATATTTT.

CDR3 nucleotide sequence: TGTGCCAGCAGTGATGGCGGGGGCTCTAATGAAAAACTGTTTTTT. Its protein product is CASSDGGGSNEKLFF. The rearrangement uses TRBV6-1 and TRBJ1-4; D might be TRBD1 (6 bases). The CDR3 extends over 15 amino acids. Deletions cut 3 bases from V and 3 bases from J, with 11 bases between. CDR1 is MNHNS and CDR2 is SASEGT in the germline V gene.

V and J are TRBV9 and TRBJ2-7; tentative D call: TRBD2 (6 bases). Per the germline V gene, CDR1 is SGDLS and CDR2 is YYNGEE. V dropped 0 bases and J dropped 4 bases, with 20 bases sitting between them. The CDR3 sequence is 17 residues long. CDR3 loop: CASSVGYRPGTVYEQYF. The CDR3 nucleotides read TGTGCCAGCAGCGTAGGCTACAGGCCCGGGACTGTGTACGAGCAGTACTTC.

The CDR3 bases are TGTGCCAGCAGCAACGGTCGACTAGTCCTTCAAGATACGCAGTATTTT. Its protein is CASSNGRLVLQDTQYF. The genes are TRBV7-8 and TRBJ2-3; D possibly corresponds to TRBD2 (6 bases). Trimming left V 5 bases short and J 5 bases short, with 20 bases between. The CDR3 extends over 16 amino acids. Germline CDR1 and CDR2: SGHVS and FQNEAQ.

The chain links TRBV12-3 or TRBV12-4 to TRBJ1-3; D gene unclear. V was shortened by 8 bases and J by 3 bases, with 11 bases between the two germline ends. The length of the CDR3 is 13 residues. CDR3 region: CASHGASGNTIYF. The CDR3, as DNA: TGTGCCAGCCACGGCGCTAGTGGAAACACCATATATTTT.

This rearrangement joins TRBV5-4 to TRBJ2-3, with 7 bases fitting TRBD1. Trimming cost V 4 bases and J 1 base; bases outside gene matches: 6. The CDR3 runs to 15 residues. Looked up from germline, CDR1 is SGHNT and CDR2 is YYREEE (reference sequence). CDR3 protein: CASSQGGWGTDTQYF. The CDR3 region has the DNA TGTGCCAGCAGCCAAGGGGGCTGGGGCACAGATACGCAGTATTTT.

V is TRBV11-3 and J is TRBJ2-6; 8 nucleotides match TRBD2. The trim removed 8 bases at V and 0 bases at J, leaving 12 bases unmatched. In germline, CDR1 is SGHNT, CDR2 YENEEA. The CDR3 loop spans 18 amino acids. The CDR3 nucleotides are TGTGCCAGCGGGACGACAGGACGGGGGGGCTCTGGGGCCAACGTCCTGACTTTC. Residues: CASGTTGRGGSGANVLTF.

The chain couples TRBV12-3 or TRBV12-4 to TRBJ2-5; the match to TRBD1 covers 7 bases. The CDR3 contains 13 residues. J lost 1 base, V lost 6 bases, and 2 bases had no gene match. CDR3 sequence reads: CASSRGSQETQYF. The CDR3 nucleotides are TGTGCCAGCAGCAGGGGGTCCCAAGAGACCCAGTACTTC.